The 21 T cell receptor beta chains below all came from one sample that was sequenced in a study of CD8+ T cells in alopecia areata. The sample's treatment: oral pan-JAK inhibitor, 5-10 mg twice daily. cDNA serving as the sequencing template came from extracted, reverse transcribed RNA. This table comes from immunoSEQ multiplex PCR, and its TCRdb copy is limited to in-frame clones, with some not included. The sample lists roughly 100,000 clones; roughly 40% were seen once. The sample was CD8+ T cells sorted from blood, taken at week 24, from a patient treated with tofacitinib. These receptors originate from a human donor with alopecia areata.

V is TRBV5-6 and J is TRBJ2-7, with 8 bases that match TRBD2. In germline, CDR1 is SGHDT, CDR2 YYEEEE. The CDR3 covers 14 residues. V lost 3 bases to trimming and J lost 4 bases; unmatched junction nucleotides: 6. In DNA form, the CDR3 reads TGTGCCAGCAGCTCCCAGCGGGAGCTGTACGAGCAGTACTTC. Translation gives CASSSQRELYEQYF.

This clone came up a few times. The rearrangement joins TRBV27 to TRBJ1-5; 9 bases are shared with TRBD1. The CDR3 extends over 15 amino acids. In germline, CDR1 is MNHEY, CDR2 SMNVEV (reference sequence). V lost 2 bases to trimming and J lost 7 bases; unmatched junction nucleotides: 6. This CDR3 is CASSLGQGPGQPQHF. The CDR3 coding sequence is TGTGCCAGCAGTTTAGGACAGGGGCCTGGGCAGCCCCAGCATTTT.

V usage is TRBV7-2 and J usage is TRBJ2-1; maybe TRBD2 (6 bases). V was clipped by 5 bases and J by 4 bases, with 9 bases between them. The CDR3 spans 13 residues. Germline CDR1 SGHTA, CDR2 FQGNSA. Here the CDR3 DNA reads TGTGCCAGCAGCCCGCTAGCGTACAATGAGCAGTTCTTC. Translation: CASSPLAYNEQFF.

This chain connects TRBV23-1 to TRBJ2-6; D is undetermined. TRBV23-1 carries the ORF label, with uncertain function. Trimming removed 8 bases from V and 12 bases from J, with 8 bases in between. This CDR3 has 10 amino acids. In DNA form, the CDR3 reads TGCGCCAGCGGGTTCTTCGTCCTGACTTTC. Translation: CASGFFVLTF.

The genes are TRBV7-9 and TRBJ1-4; D gene unclear. V was pared by 4 bases and J by 8 bases, with 8 bases between. Germline-derived CDR1 and CDR2 are SEHNR and FQNEAQ (reference sequence). This CDR3 contains 12 residues. CDR3 DNA: TGTGCCAGCAGCTCAAGGGTGGAAAAACTGTTTTTT. Translating gives CASSSRVEKLFF. The full variable domain, in which reference TRBV7-9 and TRBJ1-4 provide the parts outside the CDR3, is DTGVSQNPRHKITKRGQNVTFRCDPISEHNRLYWYRQTLGQGPEFLTYFQNEAQLEKSRLLSDRFSAERPKGSFSTLEIQRTEQGDSAMYLCASSSRVEKLFFGSGTQLSVL.

This clone occurred a few times. The chain carries TRBV9 and TRBJ2-1; 8 bases fit TRBD2. The length of the CDR3 is 16 residues. Losses at the gene ends were 0 bases for V and 7 bases for J; bases not matched to a gene: 9. Germline V lookup: CDR1 SGDLS, CDR2 YYNGEE. CDR3 nucleotide sequence: TGTGCCAGCAGCGTAGCGGTAGCGGGAATGGGAAATGAGCAGTTCTTC. It specifies CASSVAVAGMGNEQFF.

The CDR3: CASSDGLGQGESDEAFF. The CDR3 DNA sequence: TGTGCCAGCAGCGATGGGCTGGGACAGGGGGAATCGGATGAAGCTTTCTTT. This chain connects TRBV9 to TRBJ1-1, with 11 positions matching TRBD1. This CDR3 comprises 17 residues. CDR1 SGDLS and CDR2 YYNGEE come from the germline V gene. Trimming cost V 3 bases and J 7 bases; bases outside gene matches: 14.

This clone was counted only a few times. The V and J genes are TRBV27 and TRBJ2-7; TRBD1 or TRBD2 may be the D gene (5 bases each). The V gene lost 6 bases and the J gene lost 2 bases, with 11 bases spanning the gap. The CDR3 loop spans 13 amino acids. Germline CDR1 is MNHEY and CDR2 is SMNVEV (reference sequence). The CDR3 is CASSSGAAYEQYF. In DNA form, the CDR3 reads TGTGCCAGCAGCTCCGGGGCCGCCTACGAGCAGTACTTC.

This sequence joins TRBV9 and TRBJ2-6; D not certain. The length of the CDR3 is 14 residues. The germline V gene has CDR1 SGDLS and CDR2 YYNGEE. Trimming removed 2 bases at V and 3 bases at J, with 6 bases between. CDR3 protein: CASSVGNGANVLTF. As DNA, the CDR3 is TGTGCCAGCAGCGTTGGGAATGGGGCCAACGTCCTGACTTTC.

This chain uses TRBV7-9 with TRBJ2-1; D remains unclear. This CDR3 has 12 amino acids. V lost 4 bases and J lost 8, with 9 bases in between. CDR1 and CDR2 (germline): SEHNR, FQNEAQ (reference sequence). CDR3 sequence reads: CASSSPSYEQFF. DNA for the CDR3: TGTGCCAGCAGCTCGCCCTCGTATGAGCAGTTCTTC.

This clone came up a few times. The chain joins TRBV27 to TRBJ2-7, with a tentative D call TRBD1 (6 bases). V lost 3 bases and J lost 0, with 9 bases in between. Germline V lookup: CDR1 MNHEY, CDR2 SMNVEV (reference sequence). The CDR3 totals 14 residues. The CDR3 region is CASSFKGVSYEQYF. The CDR3 nucleotides are TGTGCCAGCAGTTTCAAGGGGGTCTCCTACGAGCAGTACTTC.

This clone was detected ten times or more. The chain recombines TRBV2 with TRBJ1-3; D is unresolved. The V end was cut by 7 bases, the J end by 0 bases, with 19 bases between. Germline CDR1 is SNHLY and CDR2 is FYNNEI. This CDR3 has 17 amino acids. The CDR3 protein is CASTARTVGSSGNTIYF. The CDR3, as DNA: TGTGCCAGCACCGCCAGGACGGTCGGCTCCTCTGGAAACACCATATATTTT.

This sequence joins TRBV2 and TRBJ2-3; a possible D gene is TRBD2 (5 bases). The ends were cut back, 2 bases at V and 4 bases at J, with 13 bases in the middle. Germline-derived CDR1 and CDR2 are SNHLY and FYNNEI. The CDR3 extends over 15 amino acids. CDR3 in DNA: TGTGCCAGCAGTGAAAAGGTCCAGGAGGCAGATACGCAGTATTTT. Its protein is CASSEKVQEADTQYF.

This clone showed up just a few times. The chain employs TRBV11-1 and TRBJ2-7; D might be TRBD2 (6 bases). The CDR3 is made up of 13 amino acids. Trimming left V 8 bases short and J 3 bases short, with 14 bases between. CDR1 and CDR2 (germline): SGHAT, FQDESV (reference sequence). In nucleotides, the CDR3 is TGTGCCAGCCGATTCGGGGGAAGCTACGAGCAGTACTTC. Residues: CASRFGGSYEQYF.

The gene calls are TRBV29-1 and TRBJ2-2; the D is unclear. The CDR3 is made up of 10 amino acids. V was cut by 4 bases and J by 7 bases, with 4 bases left in between. Germline V CDR1 and CDR2: SQVTM, ANQGSEA. The CDR3 protein is CSVGVGELFF. CDR3 bases: TGCAGCGTTGGGGTCGGGGAGCTGTTTTTT.

CDR3 in DNA: TGTGCCAGCAGCGTAGGTGGGGAAACGGGCGAGCAGTACTTC. Amino acids: CASSVGGETGEQYF. The gene calls are TRBV9 and TRBJ2-7; no clear D gene. The V end was cut by 0 bases, the J end by 6 bases, with 13 bases between. The CDR3 covers 14 residues. Germline CDR1 SGDLS, CDR2 YYNGEE.

This chain joins TRBV5-1 and TRBJ2-3; D possibly corresponds to TRBD2 (5 bases). The CDR3 is 13 amino acids. V was trimmed by 3 bases and J by 6 bases, leaving 11 bases between them. CDR1 SGHRS and CDR2 YFSETQ come from the germline V gene. CDR3 protein: CASSSVPGDTQYF. The CDR3 bases are TGCGCCAGCAGCTCGGTCCCGGGGGATACGCAGTATTTT.

The CDR3 nucleotides read TGTGCCAGCAGCTCACAGGACAGAGAAAGCCTCTATGGCTACACCTTC. Amino acids: CASSSQDRESLYGYTF. The gene calls are TRBV7-9 and TRBJ1-2, with D possibly TRBD1 on 6 matching bases. The CDR3 has 16 amino acids. Trimming pared 4 bases from V and 4 bases from J, leaving 19 bases between. Germline loops: CDR1 SEHNR, CDR2 FQNEAQ (reference sequence).

This clone was recorded many times. For the CDR3, the DNA is TGTGCCAGCAGCCAGAATGGACTAGCGGTCCTCTCCTACAATGAGCAGTTCTTC. Translation: CASSQNGLAVLSYNEQFF. The chain employs TRBV14 and TRBJ2-1, with 10 bases that match TRBD2. This CDR3 contains 18 residues. Germline CDR1 is SGHDN and CDR2 is FVKESK. After removal of 3 bases from V and 0 bases from J, the junction contained 8 bases not matched to a gene.

The J gene is TRBJ2-5, the V gene TRBV28, with a possible D match to TRBD2 (5 bases). The CDR3 contains 12 residues. The V gene's germline CDR1 is MDHEN and CDR2 SYDVKM. V shed 8 bases and J shed 5 bases, with 12 bases lying between them. CDR3 in amino acids: CASFGGSETQYF. The CDR3 coding sequence is TGTGCCAGCTTTGGAGGTTCCGAGACCCAGTACTTC.

Only a few counts were recorded for this clone. The CDR3 region has the DNA TGCAGCGGCAGGGAGCGAACTAGCGGAACAGATACGCAGTATTTT. Encoded protein: CSGRERTSGTDTQYF. The chain employs TRBV29-1 and TRBJ2-3, with 8 bases lining up with TRBD2. The CDR3 has 15 residues. Germline CDR1 reads SQVTM; CDR2 reads ANQGSEA. V lost 7 bases and J lost 3; bases outside the gene matches: 12.